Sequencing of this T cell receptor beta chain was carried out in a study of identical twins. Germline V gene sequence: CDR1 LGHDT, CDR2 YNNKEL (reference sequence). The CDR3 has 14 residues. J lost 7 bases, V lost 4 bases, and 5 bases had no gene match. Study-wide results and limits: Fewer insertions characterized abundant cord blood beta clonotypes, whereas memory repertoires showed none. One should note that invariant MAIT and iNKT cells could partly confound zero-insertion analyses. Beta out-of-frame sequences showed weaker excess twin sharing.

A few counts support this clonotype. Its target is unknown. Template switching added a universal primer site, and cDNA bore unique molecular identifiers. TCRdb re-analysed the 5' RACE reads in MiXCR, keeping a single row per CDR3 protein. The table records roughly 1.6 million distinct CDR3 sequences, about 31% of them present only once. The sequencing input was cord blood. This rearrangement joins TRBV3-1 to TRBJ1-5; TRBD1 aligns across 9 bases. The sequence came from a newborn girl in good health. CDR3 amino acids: CASSPGQGKQPQHF. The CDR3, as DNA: TGTGCCAGCAGCCCGGGACAGGGAAAACAGCCCCAGCATTTT.